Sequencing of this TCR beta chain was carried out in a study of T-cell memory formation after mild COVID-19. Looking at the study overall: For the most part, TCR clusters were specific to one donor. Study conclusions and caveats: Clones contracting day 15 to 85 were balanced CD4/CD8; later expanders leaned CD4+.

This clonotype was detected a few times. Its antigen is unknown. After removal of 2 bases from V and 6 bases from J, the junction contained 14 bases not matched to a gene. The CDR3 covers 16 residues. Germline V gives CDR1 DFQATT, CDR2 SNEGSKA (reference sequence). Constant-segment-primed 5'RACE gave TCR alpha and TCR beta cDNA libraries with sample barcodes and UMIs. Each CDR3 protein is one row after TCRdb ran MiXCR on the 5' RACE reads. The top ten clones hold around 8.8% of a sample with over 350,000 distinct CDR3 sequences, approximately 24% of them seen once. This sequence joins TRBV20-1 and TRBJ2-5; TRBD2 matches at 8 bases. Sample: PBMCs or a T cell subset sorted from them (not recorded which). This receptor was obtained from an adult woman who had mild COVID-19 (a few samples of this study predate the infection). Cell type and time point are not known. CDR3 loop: CSARPRPGLEVQTQYF. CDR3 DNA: TGCAGTGCTAGACCCCGCCCGGGACTAGAGGTCCAGACCCAGTACTTC.